This T cell receptor beta chain appears in the sequencing data of a study of identical twins. The CDR3 is made up of 18 amino acids. Trimming removed 5 bases from V and 4 bases from J; junction bases left unmatched: 13. CDR1 is SNHLY and CDR2 is FYNNEI in the germline V gene. MiXCR, run by TCRdb on the 5' RACE reads, gives a single entry per CDR3 protein. The table lists roughly 490,000 distinct CDR3 sequences, approximately 14% of them singletons, with around 0.98% in the top ten. These same records also appear under a second study, on yellow fever vaccine responses in identical twins.

The chain is built from TRBV2 and TRBJ2-1; 11 nucleotides match TRBD2. The source of this sequence is a woman younger than 35 in good health. Sequenced input: CD4+ T cells sorted from blood. The CDR3 loop reads CASSQRLLAGGGYNEQFF. The DNA for the CDR3 is TGTGCCAGCAGTCAGAGGCTGCTAGCGGGGGGCGGGTACAATGAGCAGTTCTTC. The full variable domain, with the rest looked up from reference TRBV2 and TRBJ2-1, is EPEVTQTPSHQVTQMGQEVILRCVPISNHLYFYWYRQILGQKVEFLVSFYNNEISEKSEIFDDQFSVERPDGSNFTLKIRSTKLEDSAMYFCASSQRLLAGGGYNEQFFGPGTRLTVL.